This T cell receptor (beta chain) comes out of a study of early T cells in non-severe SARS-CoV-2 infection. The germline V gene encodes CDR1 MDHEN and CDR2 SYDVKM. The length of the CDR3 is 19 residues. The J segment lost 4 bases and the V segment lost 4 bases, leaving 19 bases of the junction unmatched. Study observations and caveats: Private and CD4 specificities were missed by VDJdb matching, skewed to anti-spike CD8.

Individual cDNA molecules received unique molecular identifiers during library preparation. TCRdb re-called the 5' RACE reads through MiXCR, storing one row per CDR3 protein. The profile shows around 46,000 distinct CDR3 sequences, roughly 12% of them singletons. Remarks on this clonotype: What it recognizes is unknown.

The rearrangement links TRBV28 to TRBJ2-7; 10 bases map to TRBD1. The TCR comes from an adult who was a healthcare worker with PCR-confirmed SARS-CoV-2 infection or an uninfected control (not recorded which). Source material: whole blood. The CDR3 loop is CASSSAGTGAGFGLYEQYF. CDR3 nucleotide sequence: TGTGCCAGCAGTTCCGCCGGGACAGGGGCCGGTTTCGGATTATACGAGCAGTACTTC.